The clone carrying this T cell receptor (beta chain) was recorded a few times. The data belong to a study of HIV-infected children after antiretroviral therapy interruption. Turning to the study itself: All children had CD4+ count above 500 and viral load below 50 copies/ml. Continuous-treatment children had median age around 8 years, interruption under 10 years.

Unique molecular identifiers were included in an RNA-based 3' RACE TCR library. TCRdb itself ran the 3' RACE reads through MiXCR, one entry per CDR3 protein. This sample has approximately 95,000 distinct CDR3 sequences, with about 6.9% found just once. The germline V gene has CDR1 SNHLY and CDR2 FYNNEI. This CDR3 contains 14 residues. Trimming removed 6 bases at V and 2 bases at J, with 11 bases between. Indicated treatment: PENTA 11 planned treatment interruption arm or continuous ART arm. The genes are TRBV2 and TRBJ2-1; D is unresolved. The TCR was taken from a pool of human donors with HIV. Material: CD45RA+ CD4+ T cells from PBMCs, pooled from several time points, obtained from a donor given antiretroviral therapy, either interrupted or continuous. As for subset: naive CD4+ CD45RA+ CD45RO- T cells. CDR3 sequence (DNA): TGTGCCAGCAGAGTTCTTATAACCTACAATGAGCAGTTCTTC. Protein product: CASRVLITYNEQFF.